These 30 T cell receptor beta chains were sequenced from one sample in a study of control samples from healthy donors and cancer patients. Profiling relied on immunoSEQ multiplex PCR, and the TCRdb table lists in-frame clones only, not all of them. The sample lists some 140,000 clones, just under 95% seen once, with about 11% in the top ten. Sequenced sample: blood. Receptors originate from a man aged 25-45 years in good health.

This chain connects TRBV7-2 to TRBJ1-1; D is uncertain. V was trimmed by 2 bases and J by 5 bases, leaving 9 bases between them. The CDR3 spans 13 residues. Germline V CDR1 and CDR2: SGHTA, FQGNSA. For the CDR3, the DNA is TGTGCCAGCAGCTTAAAACTGGGGACTGAAGCTTTCTTT. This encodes CASSLKLGTEAFF. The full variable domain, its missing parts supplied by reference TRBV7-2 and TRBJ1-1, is GAGVSQSPSNKVTEKGKDVELRCDPISGHTALYWYRQSLGQGLEFLIYFQGNSAPDKSGLPSDRFSAERTGGSVSTLTIQRTQQEDSAVYLCASSLKLGTEAFFGQGTRLTVV.

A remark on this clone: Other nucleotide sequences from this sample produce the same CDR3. The CDR3 DNA reads as TGTGCCAGCAGTTTAGCCGCGGGGGTGGGTCAGCCCCAGCATTTT. It yields the protein CASSLAAGVGQPQHF. The chain combines TRBV28 with TRBJ1-5, with a possible D match to TRBD1 (5 bases). The CDR3 extends over 15 amino acids. CDR1 and CDR2 from the germline V gene are MDHEN and SYDVKM. V lost 2 bases to trimming and J lost 6 bases, with 14 bases between them. The variable domain in full, with the rest retrieved from reference TRBV28 and TRBJ1-5, is DVKVTQSSRYLVKRTGEKVFLECVQDMDHENMFWYRQDPGLGLRLIYFSYDVKMKEKGDIPEGYSVSREKKERFSLILESASTNQTSMYLCASSLAAGVGQPQHFGDGTRLSIL.

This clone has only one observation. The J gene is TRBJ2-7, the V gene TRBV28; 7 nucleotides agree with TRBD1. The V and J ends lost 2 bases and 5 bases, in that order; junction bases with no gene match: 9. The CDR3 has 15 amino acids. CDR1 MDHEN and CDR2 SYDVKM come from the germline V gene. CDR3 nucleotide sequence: TGTGCCAGCAGTTTACTGACAGGGCGTAGACACGAGCAGTACTTC. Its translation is CASSLLTGRRHEQYF.

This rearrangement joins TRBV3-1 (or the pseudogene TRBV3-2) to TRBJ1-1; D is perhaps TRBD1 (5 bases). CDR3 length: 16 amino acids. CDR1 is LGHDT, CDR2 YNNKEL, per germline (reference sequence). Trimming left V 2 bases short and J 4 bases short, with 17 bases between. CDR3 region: CASSQLPGGRGTEAFF. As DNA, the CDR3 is TGTGCCAGCAGCCAACTCCCTGGGGGACGGGGCACTGAAGCTTTCTTT.

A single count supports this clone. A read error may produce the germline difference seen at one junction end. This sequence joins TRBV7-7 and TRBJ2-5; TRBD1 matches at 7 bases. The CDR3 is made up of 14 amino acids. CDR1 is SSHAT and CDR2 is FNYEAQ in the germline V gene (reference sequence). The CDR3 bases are TGTGCTAGCAGCACCATACAGGGGTTGGTGACCCAGTACTTC. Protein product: CASSTIQGLVTQYF.

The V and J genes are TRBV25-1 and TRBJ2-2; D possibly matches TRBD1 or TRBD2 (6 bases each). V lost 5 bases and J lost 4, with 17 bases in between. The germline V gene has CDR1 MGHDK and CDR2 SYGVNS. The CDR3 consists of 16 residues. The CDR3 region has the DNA TGTGCCAGCAGTTCGGGGGCAGGGTCGGTCACCGGGGAGCTGTTTTTT. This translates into CASSSGAGSVTGELFF.

CDR3 loop: CASSRGQGYEQYF. DNA for the CDR3: TGTGCCAGCAGTAGGGGACAGGGGTACGAGCAGTACTTC. The rearrangement uses TRBV6-5 and TRBJ2-7, with 10 bases identical to TRBD1. This CDR3 spans 13 amino acids. CDR1 MNHEY and CDR2 SVGAGI come from the germline V gene. V lost 5 bases, J lost 4 bases, and 2 bases stayed unmatched.

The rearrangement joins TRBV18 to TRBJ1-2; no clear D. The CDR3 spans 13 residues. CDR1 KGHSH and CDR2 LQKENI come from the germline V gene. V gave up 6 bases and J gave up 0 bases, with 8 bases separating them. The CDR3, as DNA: TGTGCCAGCTCGAAGGAAACTAACTATGGCTACACCTTC. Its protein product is CASSKETNYGYTF.

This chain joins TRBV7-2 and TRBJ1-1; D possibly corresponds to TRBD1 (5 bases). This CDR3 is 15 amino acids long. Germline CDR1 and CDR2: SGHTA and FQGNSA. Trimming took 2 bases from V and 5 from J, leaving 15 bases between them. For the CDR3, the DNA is TGTGCCAGCAGCTTATTGTGGGGACGACGGACTGAAGCTTTCTTT. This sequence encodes CASSLLWGRRTEAFF.

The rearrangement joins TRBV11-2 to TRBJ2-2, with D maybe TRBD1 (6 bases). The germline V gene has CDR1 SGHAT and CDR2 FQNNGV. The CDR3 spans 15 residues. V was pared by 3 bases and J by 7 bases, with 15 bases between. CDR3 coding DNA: TGTGCCAGCAGCTTGGGACACGCCGGAGGCGGGGAGCTGTTTTTT. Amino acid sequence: CASSLGHAGGGELFF.

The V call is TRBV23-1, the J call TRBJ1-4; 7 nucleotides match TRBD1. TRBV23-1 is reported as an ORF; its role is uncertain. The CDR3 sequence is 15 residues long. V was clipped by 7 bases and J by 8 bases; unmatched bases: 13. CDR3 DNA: TGCGCCAGCAAAAAGGTTCAGGGGGTAGGAGAAAAACTGTTTTTT. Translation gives CASKKVQGVGEKLFF.

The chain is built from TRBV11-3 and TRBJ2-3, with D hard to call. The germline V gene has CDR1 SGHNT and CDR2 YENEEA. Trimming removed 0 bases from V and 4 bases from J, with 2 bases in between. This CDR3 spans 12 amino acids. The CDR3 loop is CASSLDADTQYF. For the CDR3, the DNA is TGTGCCAGCAGCTTAGATGCAGATACGCAGTATTTT.

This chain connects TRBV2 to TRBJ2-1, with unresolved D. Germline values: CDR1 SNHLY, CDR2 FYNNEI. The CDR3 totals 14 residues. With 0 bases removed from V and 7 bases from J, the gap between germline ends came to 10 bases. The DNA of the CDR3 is TGTGCCAGCAGTGAAGCGCCTTTTGGGAATGAGCAGTTCTTC. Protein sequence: CASSEAPFGNEQFF.

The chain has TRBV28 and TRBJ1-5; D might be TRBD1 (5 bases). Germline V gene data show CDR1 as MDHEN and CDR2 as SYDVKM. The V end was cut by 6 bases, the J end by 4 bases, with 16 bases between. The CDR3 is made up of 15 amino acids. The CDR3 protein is CASSKYGDGNQPQHF. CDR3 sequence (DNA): TGTGCCAGCAGCAAATATGGGGACGGGAATCAGCCCCAGCATTTT.

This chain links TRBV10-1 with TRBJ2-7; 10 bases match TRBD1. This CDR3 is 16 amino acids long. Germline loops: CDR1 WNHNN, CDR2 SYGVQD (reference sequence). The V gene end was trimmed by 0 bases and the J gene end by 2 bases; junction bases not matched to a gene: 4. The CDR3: CASSESGTGVAYEQYF. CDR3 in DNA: TGCGCCAGCAGTGAGTCCGGGACAGGGGTGGCCTACGAGCAGTACTTC.

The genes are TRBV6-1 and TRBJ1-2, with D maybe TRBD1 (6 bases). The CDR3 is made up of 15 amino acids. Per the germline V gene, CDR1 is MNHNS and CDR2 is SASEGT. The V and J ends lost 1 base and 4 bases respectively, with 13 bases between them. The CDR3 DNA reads TGTGCCAGCAGTGAAGAGGACAGAAGCGTCTATGGCTACACCTTC. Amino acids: CASSEEDRSVYGYTF.

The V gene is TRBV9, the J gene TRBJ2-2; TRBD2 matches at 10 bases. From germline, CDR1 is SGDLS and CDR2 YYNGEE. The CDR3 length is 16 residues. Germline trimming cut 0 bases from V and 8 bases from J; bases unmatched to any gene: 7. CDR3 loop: CASSVGAGGPEGELFF. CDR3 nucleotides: TGTGCCAGCAGCGTAGGAGCGGGAGGGCCAGAAGGGGAGCTGTTTTTT.

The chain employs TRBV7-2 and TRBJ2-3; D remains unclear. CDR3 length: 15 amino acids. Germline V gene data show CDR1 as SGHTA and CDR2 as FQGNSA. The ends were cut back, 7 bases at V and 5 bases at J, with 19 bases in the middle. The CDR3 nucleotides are TGTGCCAGCACCATGTCGGGTTATGCTGGAGATACGCAGTATTTT. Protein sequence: CASTMSGYAGDTQYF. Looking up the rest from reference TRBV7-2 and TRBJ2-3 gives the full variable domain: GAGVSQSPSNKVTEKGKDVELRCDPISGHTALYWYRQSLGQGLEFLIYFQGNSAPDKSGLPSDRFSAERTGGSVSTLTIQRTQQEDSAVYLCASTMSGYAGDTQYFGPGTRLTVL.

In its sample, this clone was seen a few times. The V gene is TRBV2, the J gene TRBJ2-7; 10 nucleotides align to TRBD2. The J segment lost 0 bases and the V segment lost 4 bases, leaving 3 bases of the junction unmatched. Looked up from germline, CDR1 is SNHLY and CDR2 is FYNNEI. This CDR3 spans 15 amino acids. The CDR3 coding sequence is TGTGCCAGCAGTGGTGGGACTAGCGACTCCTACGAGCAGTACTTC. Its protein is CASSGGTSDSYEQYF. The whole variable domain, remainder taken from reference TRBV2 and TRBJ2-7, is EPEVTQTPSHQVTQMGQEVILRCVPISNHLYFYWYRQILGQKVEFLVSFYNNEISEKSEIFDDQFSVERPDGSNFTLKIRSTKLEDSAMYFCASSGGTSDSYEQYFGPGTRLTVT.

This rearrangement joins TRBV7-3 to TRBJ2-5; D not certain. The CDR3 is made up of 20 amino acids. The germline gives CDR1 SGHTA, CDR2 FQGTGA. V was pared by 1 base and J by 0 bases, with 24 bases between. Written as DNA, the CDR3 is TGTGCCAGCAGCTTAAGGATAATTACTCGAGCGCTACGAAACCAAGAGACCCAGTACTTC. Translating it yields CASSLRIITRALRNQETQYF.

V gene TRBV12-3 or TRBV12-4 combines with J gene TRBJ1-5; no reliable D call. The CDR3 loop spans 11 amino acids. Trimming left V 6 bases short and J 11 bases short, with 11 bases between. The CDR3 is CASSETDSQHF. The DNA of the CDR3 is TGTGCCAGCAGCGAAACCGATTCCCAGCATTTT.

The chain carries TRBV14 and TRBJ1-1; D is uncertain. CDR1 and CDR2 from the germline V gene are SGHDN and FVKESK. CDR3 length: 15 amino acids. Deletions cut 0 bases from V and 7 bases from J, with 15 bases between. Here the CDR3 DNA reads TGTGCCAGCAGCCAAGATCCGGCAGGCCTCAGTGAAGCTTTCTTT. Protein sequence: CASSQDPAGLSEAFF.

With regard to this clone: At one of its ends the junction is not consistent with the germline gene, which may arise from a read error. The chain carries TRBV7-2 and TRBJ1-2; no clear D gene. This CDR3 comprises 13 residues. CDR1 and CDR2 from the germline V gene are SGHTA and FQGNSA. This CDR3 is CASTLGLNYGYTF. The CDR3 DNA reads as TGTGCCAGCACCTTAGGATTGAACTATGGCTACACCTTC.

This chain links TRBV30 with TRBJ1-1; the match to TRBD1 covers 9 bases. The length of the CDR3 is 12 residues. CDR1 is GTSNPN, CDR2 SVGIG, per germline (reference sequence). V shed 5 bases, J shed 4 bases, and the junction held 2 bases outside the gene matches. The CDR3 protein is CAWGQGITEAFF. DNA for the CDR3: TGTGCCTGGGGACAGGGGATCACTGAAGCTTTCTTT. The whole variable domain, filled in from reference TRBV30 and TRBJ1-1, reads SQTIHQWPATLVQPVGSPLSLECTVEGTSNPNLYWYRQAAGRGLQLLFYSVGIGQISSEVPQNLSASRPQDRQFILSSKKLLLSDSGFYLCAWGQGITEAFFGQGTRLTVV.

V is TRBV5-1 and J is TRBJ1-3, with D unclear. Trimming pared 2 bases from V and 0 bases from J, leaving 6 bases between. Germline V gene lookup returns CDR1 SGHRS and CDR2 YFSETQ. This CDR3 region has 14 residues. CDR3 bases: TGCGCCAGCAGCTTCGCAGGCTCTGGAAACACCATATATTTT. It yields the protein CASSFAGSGNTIYF.

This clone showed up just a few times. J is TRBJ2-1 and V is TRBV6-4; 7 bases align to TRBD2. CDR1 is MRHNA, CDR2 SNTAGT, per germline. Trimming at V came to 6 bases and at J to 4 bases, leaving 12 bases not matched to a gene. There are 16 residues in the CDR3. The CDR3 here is CASSPTSAGSYNEQFF. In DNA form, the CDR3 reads TGTGCCAGCAGCCCCACCTCAGCGGGGAGTTACAATGAGCAGTTCTTC.

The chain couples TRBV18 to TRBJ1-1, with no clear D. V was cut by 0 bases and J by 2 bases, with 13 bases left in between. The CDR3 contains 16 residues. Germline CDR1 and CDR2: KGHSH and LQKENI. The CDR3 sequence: CASSPPLGVTNTEAFF. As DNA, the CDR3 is TGTGCCAGCTCACCACCGCTGGGAGTAACCAACACTGAAGCTTTCTTT.

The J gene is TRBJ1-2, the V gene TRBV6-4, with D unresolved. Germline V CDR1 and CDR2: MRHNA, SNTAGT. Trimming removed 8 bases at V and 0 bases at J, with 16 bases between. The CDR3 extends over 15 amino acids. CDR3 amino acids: CASGRPRWANYGYTF. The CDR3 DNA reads TGTGCCAGCGGGAGACCACGGTGGGCTAACTATGGCTACACCTTC.

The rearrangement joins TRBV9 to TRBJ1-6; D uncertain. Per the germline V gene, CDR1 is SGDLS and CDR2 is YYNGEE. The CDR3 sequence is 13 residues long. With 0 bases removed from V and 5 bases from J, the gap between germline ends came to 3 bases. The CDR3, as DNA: TGTGCCAGCAGCGTAGTGGATAATTCACCCCTCCACTTT. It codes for CASSVVDNSPLHF.

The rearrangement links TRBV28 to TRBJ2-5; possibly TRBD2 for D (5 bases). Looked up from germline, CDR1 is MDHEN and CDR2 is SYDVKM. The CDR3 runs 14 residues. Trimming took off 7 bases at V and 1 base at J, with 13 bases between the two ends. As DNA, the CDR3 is TGTGCCAGCAACATCAGAGGGATCCAAGAGACCCAGTACTTC. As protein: CASNIRGIQETQYF.